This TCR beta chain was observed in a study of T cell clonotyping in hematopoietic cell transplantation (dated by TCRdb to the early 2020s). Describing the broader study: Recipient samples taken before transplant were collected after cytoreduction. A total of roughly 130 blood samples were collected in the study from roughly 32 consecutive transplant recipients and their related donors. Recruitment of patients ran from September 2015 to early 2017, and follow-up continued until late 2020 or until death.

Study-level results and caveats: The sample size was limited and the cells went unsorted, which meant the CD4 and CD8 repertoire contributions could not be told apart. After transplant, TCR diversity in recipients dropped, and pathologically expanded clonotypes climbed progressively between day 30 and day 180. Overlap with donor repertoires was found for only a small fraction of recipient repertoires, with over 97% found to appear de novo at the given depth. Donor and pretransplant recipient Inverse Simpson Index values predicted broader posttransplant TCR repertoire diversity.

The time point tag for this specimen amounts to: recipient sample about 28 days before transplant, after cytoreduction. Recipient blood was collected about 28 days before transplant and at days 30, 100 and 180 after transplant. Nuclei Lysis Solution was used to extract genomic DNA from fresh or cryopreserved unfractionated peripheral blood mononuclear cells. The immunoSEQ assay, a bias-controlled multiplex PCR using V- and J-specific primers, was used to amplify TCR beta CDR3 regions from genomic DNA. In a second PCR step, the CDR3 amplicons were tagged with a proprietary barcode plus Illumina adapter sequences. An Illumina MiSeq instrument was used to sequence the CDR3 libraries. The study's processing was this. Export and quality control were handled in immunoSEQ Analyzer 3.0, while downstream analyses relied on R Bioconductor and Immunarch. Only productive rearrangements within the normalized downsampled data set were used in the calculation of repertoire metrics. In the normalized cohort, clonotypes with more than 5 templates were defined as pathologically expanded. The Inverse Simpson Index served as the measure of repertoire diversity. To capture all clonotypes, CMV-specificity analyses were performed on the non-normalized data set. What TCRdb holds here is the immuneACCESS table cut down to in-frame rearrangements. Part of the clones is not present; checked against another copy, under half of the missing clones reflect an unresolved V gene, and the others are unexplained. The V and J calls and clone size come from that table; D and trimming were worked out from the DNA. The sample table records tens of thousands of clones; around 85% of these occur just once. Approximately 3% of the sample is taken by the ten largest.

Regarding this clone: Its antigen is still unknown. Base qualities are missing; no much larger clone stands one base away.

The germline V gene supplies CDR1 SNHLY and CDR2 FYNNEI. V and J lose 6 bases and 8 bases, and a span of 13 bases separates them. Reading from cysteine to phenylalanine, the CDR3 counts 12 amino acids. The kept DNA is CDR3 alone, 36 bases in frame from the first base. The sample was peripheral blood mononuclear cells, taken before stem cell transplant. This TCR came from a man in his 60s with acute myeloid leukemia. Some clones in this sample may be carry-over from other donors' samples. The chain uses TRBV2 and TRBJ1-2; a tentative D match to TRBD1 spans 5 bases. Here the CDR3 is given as CASRGTASGYTF. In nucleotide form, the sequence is TGTGCCAGCAGGGGGACGGCGAGCGGCTACACCTTC.